This entry lists 18 T cell receptor beta chains sequenced from one sample in a study of blood T cell repertoires in COVID-19. Assay used: immunoSEQ multiplex PCR; TCRdb lists only in-frame clones, some missing. The sample has 60,000 to 90,000 clones, about 85% seen once. Sequencing was carried out using peripheral blood. The source is a man between 60 and 75 years old with COVID-19, enrolled during active disease.

The V gene is TRBV3-1 (or the pseudogene TRBV3-2), the J gene TRBJ2-7; D remains unclear. Germline CDR1 is LGHDT and CDR2 is YNNKEL (reference sequence). The CDR3 length is 12 residues. V was pared by 3 bases and J by 4 bases, with 7 bases between. DNA of the CDR3: TGTGCCAGCAGCCATAACGGTTACGAGCAGTACTTC. Amino acid sequence: CASSHNGYEQYF.

J is TRBJ1-5 and V is TRBV12-3 or TRBV12-4; no clear D gene. This CDR3 contains 13 residues. Trimming left V 4 bases short and J 4 bases short, with 8 bases between. Written as DNA, the CDR3 is TGTGCCAGCAGTTCGTCCCCGAATCAGCCCCAGCATTTT. This sequence encodes CASSSSPNQPQHF.

The V call is TRBV18, the J call TRBJ1-1, with 11 bases matching TRBD1. The CDR3 sequence is 16 residues long. Losses at the gene ends were 3 bases for V and 5 bases for J; bases not matched to a gene: 8. Germline V gene lookup returns CDR1 KGHSH and CDR2 LQKENI. The CDR3, as DNA: TGTGCCAGCTCACCTGGACAGGGGGCAAGTTTTACTGAAGCTTTCTTT. Residues: CASSPGQGASFTEAFF.

The rearrangement joins TRBV4-1 to TRBJ1-5; the D is unclear. The ends were cut back, 4 bases at V and 5 bases at J, with 15 bases in the middle. The CDR3 totals 15 residues. The germline V gene has CDR1 MGHRA and CDR2 YSYEKL. CDR3 region: CASSPEQQSHQPQHF. As DNA, the CDR3 is TGCGCCAGCAGCCCAGAACAACAGTCGCATCAGCCCCAGCATTTT.

This clone has just one count. The chain carries TRBV11-2 and TRBJ1-1; D is possibly TRBD1 (5 bases). Germline V gives CDR1 SGHAT, CDR2 FQNNGV. Trimming cost V 7 bases and J 6 bases, with 15 bases left between them. The CDR3 is made up of 13 amino acids. The CDR3 spells CASTLGGRSEAFF. CDR3 sequence (DNA): TGTGCCAGCACCTTGGGGGGTAGGTCTGAAGCTTTCTTT.

This chain uses TRBV4-2 with TRBJ2-7, with 10 bases that match TRBD2. In germline, CDR1 is LGHNA, CDR2 YNFKEQ. CDR3 length equals 15 residues. The junction had 4 bases not matched to a gene; V was cut back by 3 bases and J by 2 bases. CDR3 bases: TGTGCCAGCAGCCAGGCCGGGACTAGCGCCTACGAGCAGTACTTC. Translated: CASSQAGTSAYEQYF.

The rearrangement links TRBV29-1 to TRBJ2-3; 7 bases are a match to TRBD2. Looked up from germline, CDR1 is SQVTM and CDR2 is ANQGSEA. CDR3 length: 15 residues. The V and J ends lost 6 bases and 0 bases, in that order; junction bases with no gene match: 9. CDR3 coding DNA: TGCAGCGTCATGGGTCTAGCGGCGAGCACAGATACGCAGTATTTT. This sequence encodes CSVMGLAASTDTQYF.

The chain carries TRBV5-1 and TRBJ2-2; possibly TRBD1 for D (5 bases). Germline lookup yields CDR1 SGHRS and CDR2 YFSETQ. This CDR3 has 15 amino acids. Trimming removed 4 bases from V and 6 bases from J, with 16 bases in between. The CDR3 nucleotides are TGCGCCAGCAGCATAGACGGACAAGCACCCGGGGAGCTGTTTTTT. Amino acids: CASSIDGQAPGELFF. Supplemented by reference TRBV5-1 and TRBJ2-2, the full variable domain reads KAGVTQTPRYLIKTRGQQVTLSCSPISGHRSVSWYQQTPGQGLQFLFEYFSETQRNKGNFPGRFSGRQFSNSRSEMNVSTLELGDSALYLCASSIDGQAPGELFFGEGSRLTVL.

CDR3 sequence reads: CASSLGQGQETQYF. CDR3 nucleotides: TGCGCCAGCAGCTTGGGACAGGGCCAAGAGACCCAGTACTTC. The chain uses TRBV5-1 and TRBJ2-5; 7 nucleotides line up with TRBD1. Per the germline V gene, CDR1 is SGHRS and CDR2 is YFSETQ. Trimming removed 0 bases from V and 1 base from J; junction bases left unmatched: 0. The CDR3 sequence is 14 residues long.

V and J are TRBV7-9 and TRBJ2-5; 12 bases fit TRBD2. This CDR3 is built from 19 residues. Germline lookup yields CDR1 SEHNR and CDR2 FQNEAQ (reference sequence). V lost 5 bases and J lost 4; bases outside the gene matches: 17. The CDR3 protein is CASSPQRRLAGGPRETQYF. DNA for the CDR3: TGTGCCAGCAGCCCCCAACGGCGGCTAGCGGGGGGGCCTAGAGAGACCCAGTACTTC. Complete variable domain (other parts from reference TRBV7-9 and TRBJ2-5): DTGVSQNPRHKITKRGQNVTFRCDPISEHNRLYWYRQTLGQGPEFLTYFQNEAQLEKSRLLSDRFSAERPKGSFSTLEIQRTEQGDSAMYLCASSPQRRLAGGPRETQYFGPGTRLLVL.

This clone showed up just once. This chain uses TRBV18 with TRBJ2-7, with 8 nucleotides matching TRBD2. V trimming: 3 bases; J trimming: 5 bases; junction bases outside the gene matches: 9. The CDR3 has 15 residues. Germline-derived CDR1 and CDR2 are KGHSH and LQKENI. The DNA of the CDR3 is TGTGCCAGCTCACCGGCCTCAAGAGCGGGAGACGAGCAGTACTTC. Protein: CASSPASRAGDEQYF.

CDR3 in amino acids: CASSQQGRNSPLHF. As DNA, the CDR3 is TGTGCCAGCAGCCAACAGGGGCGAAATTCACCCCTCCACTTT. The genes are TRBV3-1 (or the pseudogene TRBV3-2) and TRBJ1-6; a possible D gene is TRBD1 (6 bases). Germline V CDR1 and CDR2: LGHDT, YNNKEL (reference sequence). The CDR3 contains 14 residues. Trimming left V 2 bases short and J 7 bases short, with 9 bases between.

This clone was seen a single time. V and J are TRBV2 and TRBJ2-1; D ambiguous. V lost 8 bases to trimming and J lost 2 bases, with 4 bases between them. CDR1 is SNHLY and CDR2 is FYNNEI in the germline V gene. This CDR3 contains 11 residues. CDR3 residues: CASQTYNEQFF. The CDR3 DNA follows: TGTGCCAGCCAGACCTACAATGAGCAGTTCTTC.

The V gene is TRBV5-1, the J gene TRBJ2-5; possibly TRBD2 for D (5 bases). V lost 4 bases to trimming and J lost 0 bases, with 16 bases between them. CDR1 and CDR2 from the germline V gene are SGHRS and YFSETQ. The CDR3 runs to 16 residues. CDR3 coding DNA: TGCGCCAGCAGCCCCCTGCGAGGGCCTAACCAAGAGACCCAGTACTTC. Its protein is CASSPLRGPNQETQYF. Drawing the rest from reference TRBV5-1 and TRBJ2-5, the complete variable domain is KAGVTQTPRYLIKTRGQQVTLSCSPISGHRSVSWYQQTPGQGLQFLFEYFSETQRNKGNFPGRFSGRQFSNSRSEMNVSTLELGDSALYLCASSPLRGPNQETQYFGPGTRLLVL.

The rearrangement joins TRBV6-4 to TRBJ2-3; TRBD1 matches 8 bases. Looked up from germline, CDR1 is MRHNA and CDR2 is SNTAGT. The CDR3 has 13 amino acids. V was clipped by 9 bases and J by 4 bases; unmatched bases: 6. CDR3: CASSGGPPDTQYF. CDR3 DNA: TGTGCCAGTTCAGGGGGCCCTCCAGATACGCAGTATTTT.

The rearrangement uses TRBV11-1 and TRBJ2-2, with D uncertain. This CDR3 is built from 14 residues. Trimming cost V 2 bases and J 2 bases, with 6 bases left between them. Germline V CDR1 and CDR2: SGHAT, FQDESV (reference sequence). The CDR3 nucleotides read TGTGCCAGCAGCTTACGCACAAACACCGGGGAGCTGTTTTTT. It specifies CASSLRTNTGELFF.

This chain uses TRBV9 with TRBJ2-3; tentatively, D is TRBD2 (5 bases). CDR1 and CDR2 (germline): SGDLS, YYNGEE. V was shortened by 0 bases and J by 7 bases, with 12 bases between the two germline ends. The CDR3 has 14 amino acids. This chain's CDR3 is CASSVEFGGNTQYF. CDR3 sequence (DNA): TGTGCCAGCAGCGTAGAATTTGGAGGAAATACGCAGTATTTT.

The chain links TRBV23-1 to TRBJ2-7, with D possibly matching TRBD2 (5 bases). TRBV23-1 is recorded as an ORF, its role being uncertain. CDR3 length: 16 amino acids. V was trimmed by 2 bases and J by 3 bases, leaving 17 bases between them. CDR3 DNA sequence: TGCGCCAGCAGTCAACCCCTCTTGGACGGGATCTACGAGCAGTACTTC. As protein: CASSQPLLDGIYEQYF.